The 4 T cell receptor beta chains below all came from one sample that was sequenced in a study of regulatory T cells in long-lasting Graves disease. Building of the TCR beta libraries involved iRepertoire HTBI primers and Arm-PCR of CDR3 regions. Via MiXCR, TCRdb re-called the multiplex PCR reads, giving one row per CDR3 protein. The top ten hold 9% to 15% of the sample, which has approximately 470,000 distinct CDR3 sequences, about 16% seen once. Sample time point: newly diagnosed GD, antithyroid drugs for less than 3 months. The TCR library was prepared using RNA isolated from PBMCs. Another study also made use of these data, one on T cells in Graves' hyperthyroidism and ophthalmopathy.

This material consisted of peripheral blood mononuclear cells (PBMCs), taken at new diagnosis, from a patient treated with antithyroid drugs. The receptor set was obtained from a man aged 35 to 55 with Graves disease.

The V call is TRBV5-1, the J call TRBJ2-3, with 13 bases matching TRBD2. The junction had 2 bases not matched to a gene; V was cut back by 4 bases and J by 6 bases. This CDR3 comprises 14 residues. Germline V gene lookup returns CDR1 SGHRS and CDR2 YFSETQ. The CDR3 bases are TGCGCCAGCAGCAGACTAGCGGGAGGCGATACGCAGTATTTT. It is translated as CASSRLAGGDTQYF.

This clonotype was counted only a few times. The chain is built from TRBV14 and TRBJ2-5; 8 positions match TRBD2. V was clipped by 3 bases and J by 4 bases; unmatched bases: 13. This CDR3 comprises 17 residues. Germline V lookup: CDR1 SGHDN, CDR2 FVKESK. The DNA for the CDR3 is TGTGCCAGCAGCCACGTATTCCCGGGACTAGGGCGAGAGACCCAGTACTTC. The encoded protein is CASSHVFPGLGRETQYF.

This clonotype was seen at least ten times. J is TRBJ2-5 and V is TRBV29-1; D may be TRBD1 or TRBD2 (5 bases each). The CDR3 extends over 12 amino acids. Between the trimmed V and J ends, which lost 6 bases and 2 bases, there was a span of 10 bases. CDR1 is SQVTM and CDR2 is ANQGSEA in the germline V gene. The CDR3 bases are TGCAGCGTCGGTGGGGGTCAAGAGACCCAGTACTTC. It specifies CSVGGGQETQYF.

In this sample, this clonotype turned up a few times. The rearrangement uses TRBV5-1 and TRBJ1-5; 8 positions match TRBD1. The length of the CDR3 is 17 residues. The V gene end was trimmed by 0 bases and the J gene end by 0 bases; junction bases not matched to a gene: 5. Germline values: CDR1 SGHRS, CDR2 YFSETQ. CDR3 protein: CASSLGDRMNSNQPQHF. For the CDR3, the DNA is TGCGCCAGCAGCTTGGGGGACAGGATGAATAGCAATCAGCCCCAGCATTTT.